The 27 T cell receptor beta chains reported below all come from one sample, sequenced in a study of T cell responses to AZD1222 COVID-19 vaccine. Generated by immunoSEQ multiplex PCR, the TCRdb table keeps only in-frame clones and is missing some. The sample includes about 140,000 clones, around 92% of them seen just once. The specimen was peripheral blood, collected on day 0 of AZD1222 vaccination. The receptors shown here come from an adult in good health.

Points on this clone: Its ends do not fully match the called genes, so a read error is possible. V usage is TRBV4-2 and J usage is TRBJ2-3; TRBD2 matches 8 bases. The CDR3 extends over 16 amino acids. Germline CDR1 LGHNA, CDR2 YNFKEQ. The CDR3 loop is CASSQGVTSGGDTQYF. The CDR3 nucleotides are TGTGCCAGCAGTCAAGGGGTCACTAGCGGAGGAGATACGCAGTATTTT.

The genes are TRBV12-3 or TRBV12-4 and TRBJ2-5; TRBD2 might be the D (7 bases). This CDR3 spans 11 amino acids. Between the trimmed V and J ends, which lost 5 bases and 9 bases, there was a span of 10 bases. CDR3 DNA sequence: TGTGCCAGCAGTCGGGGGGCGTCCCAGTACTTC. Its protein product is CASSRGASQYF.

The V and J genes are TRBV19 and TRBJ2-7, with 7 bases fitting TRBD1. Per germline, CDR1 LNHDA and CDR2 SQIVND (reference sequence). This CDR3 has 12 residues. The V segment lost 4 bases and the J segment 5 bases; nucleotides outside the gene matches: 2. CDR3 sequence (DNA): TGTGCCAGTAGTACCAGGGGGAACGAGCAGTACTTC. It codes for CASSTRGNEQYF.

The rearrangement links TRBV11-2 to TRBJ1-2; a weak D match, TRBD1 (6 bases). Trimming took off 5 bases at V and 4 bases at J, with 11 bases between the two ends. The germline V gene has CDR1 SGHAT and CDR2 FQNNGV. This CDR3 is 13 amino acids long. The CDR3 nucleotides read TGTGCCAGCAGCCAACAGGGCTCCTATGGCTACACCTTC. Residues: CASSQQGSYGYTF.

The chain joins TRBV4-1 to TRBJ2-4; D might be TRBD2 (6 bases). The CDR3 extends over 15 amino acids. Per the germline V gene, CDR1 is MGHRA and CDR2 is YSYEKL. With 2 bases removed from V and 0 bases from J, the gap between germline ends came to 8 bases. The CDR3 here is CASSQLAVAKNIQYF. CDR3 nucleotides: TGCGCCAGCAGCCAATTAGCGGTAGCCAAAAACATTCAGTACTTC.

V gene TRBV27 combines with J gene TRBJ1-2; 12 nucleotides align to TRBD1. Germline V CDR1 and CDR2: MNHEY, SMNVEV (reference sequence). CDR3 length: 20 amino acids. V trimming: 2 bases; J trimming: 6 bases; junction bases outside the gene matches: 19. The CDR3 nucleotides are TGTGCCAGCAGTTTAATGGCCGCGGGGACAGGGGGCACGATTCCTAATGGCTACACCTTC. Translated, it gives CASSLMAAGTGGTIPNGYTF.

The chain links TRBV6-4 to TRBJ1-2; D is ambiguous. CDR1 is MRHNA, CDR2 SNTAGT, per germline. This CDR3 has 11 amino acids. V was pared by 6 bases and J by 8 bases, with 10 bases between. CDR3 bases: TGTGCCAGCAGCGAGGAGCAGGGCTACACCTTC. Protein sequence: CASSEEQGYTF.

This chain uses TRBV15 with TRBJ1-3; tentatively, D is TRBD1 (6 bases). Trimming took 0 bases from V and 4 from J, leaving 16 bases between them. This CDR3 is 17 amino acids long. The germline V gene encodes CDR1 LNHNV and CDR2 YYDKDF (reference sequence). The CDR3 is CATSRDAWGRGGNTIYF. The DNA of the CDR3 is TGTGCCACCAGCAGAGATGCCTGGGGCAGGGGCGGAAACACCATATATTTT.

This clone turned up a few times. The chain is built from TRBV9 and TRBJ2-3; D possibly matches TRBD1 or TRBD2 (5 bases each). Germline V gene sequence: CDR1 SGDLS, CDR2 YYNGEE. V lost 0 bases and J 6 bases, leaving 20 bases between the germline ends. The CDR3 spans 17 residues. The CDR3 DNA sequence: TGTGCCAGCAGCGTAGATGGTGGGGGAACGGCGAGGGATACGCAGTATTTT. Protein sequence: CASSVDGGGTARDTQYF.

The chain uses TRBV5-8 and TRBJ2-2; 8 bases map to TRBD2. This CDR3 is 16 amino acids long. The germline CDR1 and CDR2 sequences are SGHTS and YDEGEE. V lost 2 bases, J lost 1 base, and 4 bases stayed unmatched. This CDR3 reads CASSLLAEGNTGELFF. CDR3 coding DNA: TGTGCCAGCAGCTTACTAGCGGAGGGGAACACCGGGGAGCTGTTTTTT.

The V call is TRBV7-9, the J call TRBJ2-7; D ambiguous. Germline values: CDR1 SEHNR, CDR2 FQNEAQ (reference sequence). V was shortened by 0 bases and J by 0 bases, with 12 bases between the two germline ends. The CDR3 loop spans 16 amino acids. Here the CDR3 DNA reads TGTGCCAGCAGCTTAGCATCGTGGGCGGACTCCTACGAGCAGTACTTC. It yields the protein CASSLASWADSYEQYF.

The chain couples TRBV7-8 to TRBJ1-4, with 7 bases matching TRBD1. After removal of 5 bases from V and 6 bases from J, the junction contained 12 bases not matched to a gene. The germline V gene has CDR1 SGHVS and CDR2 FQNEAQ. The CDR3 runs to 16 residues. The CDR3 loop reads CASSLPRGGGYEKLFF. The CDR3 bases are TGTGCCAGCAGCCTACCCAGGGGGGGAGGGTATGAAAAACTGTTTTTT.

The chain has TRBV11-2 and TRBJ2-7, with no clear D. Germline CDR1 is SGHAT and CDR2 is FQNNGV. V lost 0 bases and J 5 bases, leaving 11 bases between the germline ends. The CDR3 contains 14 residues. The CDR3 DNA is TGTGCCAGCAGCTTAGACCGGGTAGCCCACGAGCAGTACTTC. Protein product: CASSLDRVAHEQYF.

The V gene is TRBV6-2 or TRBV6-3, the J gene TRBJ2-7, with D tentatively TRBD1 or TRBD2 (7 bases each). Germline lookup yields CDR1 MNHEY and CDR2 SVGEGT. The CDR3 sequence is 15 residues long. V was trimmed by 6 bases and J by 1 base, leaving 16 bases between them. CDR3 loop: CASSRNRGLSYEQYF. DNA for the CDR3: TGTGCCAGCAGCCGAAACAGGGGACTATCCTACGAGCAGTACTTC.

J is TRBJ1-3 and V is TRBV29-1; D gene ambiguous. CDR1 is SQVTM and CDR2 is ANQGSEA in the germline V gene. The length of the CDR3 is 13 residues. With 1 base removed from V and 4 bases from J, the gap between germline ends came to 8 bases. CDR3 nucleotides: TGCAGCGTTGAAGCGGGGATAGGAAACACCATATATTTT. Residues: CSVEAGIGNTIYF.

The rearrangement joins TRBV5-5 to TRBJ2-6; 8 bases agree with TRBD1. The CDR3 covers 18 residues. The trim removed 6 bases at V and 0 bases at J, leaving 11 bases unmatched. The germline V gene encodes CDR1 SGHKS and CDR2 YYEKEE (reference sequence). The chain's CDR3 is CASTDAGGLSSGANVLTF. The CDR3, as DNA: TGTGCCAGCACCGACGCAGGGGGCCTGAGCTCTGGGGCCAACGTCCTGACTTTC.

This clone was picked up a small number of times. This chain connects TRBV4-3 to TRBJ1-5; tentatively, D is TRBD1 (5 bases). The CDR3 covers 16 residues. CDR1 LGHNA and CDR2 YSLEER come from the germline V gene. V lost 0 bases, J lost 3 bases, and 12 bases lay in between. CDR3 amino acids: CASSQDLYRPNQPQHF. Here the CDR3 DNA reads TGCGCCAGCAGCCAAGATCTCTACAGGCCCAATCAGCCCCAGCATTTT.

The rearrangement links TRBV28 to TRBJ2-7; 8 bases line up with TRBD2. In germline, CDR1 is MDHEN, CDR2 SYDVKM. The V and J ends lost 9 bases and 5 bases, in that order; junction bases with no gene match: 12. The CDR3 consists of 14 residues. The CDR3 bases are TGTGCCAGTCTCTCAGCGGGAGTAGCCCACGAGCAGTACTTC. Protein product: CASLSAGVAHEQYF. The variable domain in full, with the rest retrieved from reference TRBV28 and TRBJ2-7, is DVKVTQSSRYLVKRTGEKVFLECVQDMDHENMFWYRQDPGLGLRLIYFSYDVKMKEKGDIPEGYSVSREKKERFSLILESASTNQTSMYLCASLSAGVAHEQYFGPGTRLTVT.

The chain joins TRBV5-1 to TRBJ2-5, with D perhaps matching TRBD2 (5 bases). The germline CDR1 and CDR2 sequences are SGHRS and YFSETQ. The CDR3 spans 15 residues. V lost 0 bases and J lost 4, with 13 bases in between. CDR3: CASSLEGDLRETQYF. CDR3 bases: TGCGCCAGCAGCTTGGAGGGAGATCTGAGAGAGACCCAGTACTTC.

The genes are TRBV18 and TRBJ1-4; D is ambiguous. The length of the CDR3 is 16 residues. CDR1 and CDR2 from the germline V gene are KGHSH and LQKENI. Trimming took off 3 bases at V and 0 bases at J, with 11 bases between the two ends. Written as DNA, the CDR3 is TGTGCCAGCTCACCCGGGCAGGAGCCAACTAATGAAAAACTGTTTTTT. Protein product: CASSPGQEPTNEKLFF.

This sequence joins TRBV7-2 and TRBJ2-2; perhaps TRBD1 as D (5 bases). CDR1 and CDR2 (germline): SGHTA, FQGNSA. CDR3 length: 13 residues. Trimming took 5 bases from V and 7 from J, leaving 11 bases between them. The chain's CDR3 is CASSPGIYGELFF. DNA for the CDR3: TGTGCCAGCAGCCCAGGGATATACGGGGAGCTGTTTTTT.

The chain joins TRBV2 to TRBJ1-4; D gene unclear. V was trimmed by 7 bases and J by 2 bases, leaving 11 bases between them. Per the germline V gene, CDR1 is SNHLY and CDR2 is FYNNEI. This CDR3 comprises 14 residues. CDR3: CASTFGLTNEKLFF. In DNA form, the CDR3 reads TGTGCCAGCACTTTCGGACTGACTAATGAAAAACTGTTTTTT.

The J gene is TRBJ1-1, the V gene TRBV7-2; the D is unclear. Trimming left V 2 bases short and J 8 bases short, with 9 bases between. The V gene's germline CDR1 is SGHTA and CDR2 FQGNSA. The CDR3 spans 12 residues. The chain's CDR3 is CASSLITAEAFF. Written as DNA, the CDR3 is TGTGCCAGCAGCTTAATCACAGCCGAAGCTTTCTTT.

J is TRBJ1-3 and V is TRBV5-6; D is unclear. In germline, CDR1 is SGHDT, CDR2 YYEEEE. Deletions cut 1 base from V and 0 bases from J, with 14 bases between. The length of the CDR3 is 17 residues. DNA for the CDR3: TGTGCCAGCAGCTTGTCCCCCCCAGAATCCTCTGGAAACACCATATATTTT. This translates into CASSLSPPESSGNTIYF.

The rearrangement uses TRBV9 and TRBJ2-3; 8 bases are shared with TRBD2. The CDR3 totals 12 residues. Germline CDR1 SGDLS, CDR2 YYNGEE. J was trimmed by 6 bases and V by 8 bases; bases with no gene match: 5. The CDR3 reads CASGLAGDTQYF. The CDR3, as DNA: TGTGCCAGTGGACTAGCAGGCGATACGCAGTATTTT.

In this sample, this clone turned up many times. The DNA for the CDR3 is TGTGCCAGCAGTTACGGTGACTCCTACGAGCAGTACTTC. Protein sequence: CASSYGDSYEQYF. The rearrangement links TRBV6-5 to TRBJ2-7; D gene unclear. Germline V gene lookup returns CDR1 MNHEY and CDR2 SVGAGI. The CDR3 is 13 residues long. Deletions cut 2 bases from V and 0 bases from J, with 5 bases between.

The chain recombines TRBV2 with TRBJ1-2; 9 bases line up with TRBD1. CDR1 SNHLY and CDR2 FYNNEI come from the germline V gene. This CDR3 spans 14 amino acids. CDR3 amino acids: CGQRRDRANYGYTF. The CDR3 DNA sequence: TGTGGGCAGCGTCGGGACAGGGCTAACTATGGCTACACCTTC.